This T cell receptor (beta chain) was identified during a study of beta chain features in type 1 diabetes (dated by TCRdb to the late 2010s). As for the study more broadly: Mean age, gender distribution, total cell number and subset yield did not differ between patients and healthy donors. A total of 107,917,701 sorted cells were examined across all samples, and the number of cells per subset was strongly correlated with RNA yield. The study compared the TCRB repertoires of sorted circulating CD4+ T cell subsets in recently diagnosed type 1 diabetes patients with those in matched healthy donors. Whereas all 30 or so donors provided naive and central memory subsets, regulatory and stem cell-like memory subsets were isolated from just 8 patients and roughly 8 healthy donors.

Results and caveats for the whole study, not just this receptor: Naive, central memory and regulatory TCRB repertoires appeared to be more alike among patients than among healthy donors. Patients with type 1 diabetes made fewer insertions and deleted more nucleotides at VDJ recombination sites, implying thymic rearrangement abnormalities. In all four CD4+ subsets, TCRB CDR3 length was moderately but significantly shorter in type 1 diabetes patients. PCR might favor shorter templates, but patient and control samples were amplified and corrected together, so any skew would affect both groups equally. Because the HLA sub-analyses included only small numbers of individuals, any influence of HLA type on TCRB rearrangement was left unresolved. Sequencing cDNA rather than genomic DNA could over-represent highly expressing activated cells, although activation and CD3 levels did not differ between groups.

V loses 2 bases of germline sequence and J loses 4 bases, and the interval between the two ends is 10 bases. The germline V gene encodes CDR1 SGHRS and CDR2 YFSETQ. The CDR3 sequence holds 13 residues, the cysteine and phenylalanine included. Only the CDR3 DNA stays, 39 bases, in frame from base 1. This clone was seen a few times. The antigen this receptor binds is unknown. No per-base quality is available; no much larger clone lies one base away. The entire isolated RNA was reverse transcribed using the High Capacity cDNA Reverse Transcription Kit, and thus expressed TCRB transcripts were sequenced. Deep immunoSEQ sequencing was performed on naive, central memory and regulatory T cell samples, with an average of roughly 3.3 million total reads per sample. After sorted cells were lysed in RLT buffer, RNA was extracted with DNase-treated RNeasy Micro or Mini kits, with the choice depending on cell number. To prevent cross-contamination, each cell subset was processed individually, whereas patient and healthy donor samples were processed jointly. The immunoSEQ multiplex PCR was used to amplify TCRB sequences from cDNA, generating 87-bp fragments that spanned the CDR3 region. The amplicons were sequenced using the Illumina HiSeq platform. Turning to the authors' computational methods: PCR bias was corrected computationally using synthetic template baselines, and reads within Hamming distance 2 were collapsed, with unmergeable singletons discarded. Reads were aligned to IMGT to assign V, D and J genes, CDR3 length, and insertions or deletions at six rearrangement sites. Within each subset, clonotype counts were normalized to sorted cell number, after which true diversity and Gini coefficients were computed with the tcR R package. The overlap coefficient, calculated on TCRB nucleotide sequences, was used to quantify repertoire sharing. Out-of-frame TCRB sequences from naive cells were analyzed to stand in for the pre-selection repertoire. TCRdb re-hosts the immuneACCESS table, in-frame sequences only. Its copies lack some clones; in the studies checked, an unresolved V gene accounts for under half of them, and the cause for the rest is not known. The V and J calls and clone size come from that table; D and trimming were worked out from the DNA. This sample holds 310,000 or so clones; approximately 11% were observed only once. About 0.014% of the sample is held by the ten biggest clonotypes.

Each donor gave one peripheral blood draw, averaging roughly 120 mL, which was collected into heparinised tubes. A BD FACSAria II and a panel including CD45RO, CCR7, CD25, CD127, CD95 and CD27 were used to sort naive, central memory, regulatory and stem cell-like memory CD4+ T cells. Purity was above 95% for every sorted population. PBMCs were isolated immediately by Lymphoprep density gradient centrifugation and stained directly without culture. So that batch effects would be minimized, each experiment stained and sorted samples in pairs, pairing one healthy donor with one patient. This clonotype was sampled from a woman between 25 and 40 years old in good health. Sequenced material: naive CD4+ T cells from blood. The cell subset or site label of this sample denotes: true naive CD4+ T cells. Recombination linked TRBV5-1 to TRBJ2-7; the D gene lacks a confident call. The bases are TGCGCCAGCAGCTTTTTGGAGCCTTACGAGCAGTACTTC. It encodes CASSFLEPYEQYF.